What follows is one T cell receptor beta chain and its context. The target antigen is unknown. The record originates from a study of T cells in localized non-small cell lung cancer. V lost 1 base and J 5 bases, leaving 13 bases between the germline ends. Germline lookup yields CDR1 SGHTS and CDR2 YDEGEE. This CDR3 has 15 amino acids. The assay was immunoSEQ multiplex PCR, and TCRdb's table has in-frame clones only and misses some. Among more than 45,000 clones listed, 70% to 80% were seen once. General observations from the study: For the top 100 tumor clones, a median about 50 also appeared in adjacent lung. It remains possible that heterogeneity exists, since only one tumor region was sequenced. Measurement of T cell clonality placed uninvolved adjacent lung highest, above the level in tumor. Prolonged overall survival went with higher T cell density in the blood.

The rearrangement joins TRBV5-8 to TRBJ1-5, with a possible D match to TRBD1 (5 bases). The receptor was derived from a man between 40 and 75 years old with stage I squamous cell lung carcinoma. Sample: peripheral blood, taken before any cancer treatment. The CDR3 protein is CASSLFPDSYQPQHF. CDR3 nucleotide sequence: TGTGCCAGCAGCTTGTTCCCAGACAGCTATCAGCCCCAGCATTTT.